Below, 2 T cell receptor beta chains from the same sample are listed, as sequenced in a study of blood T cell repertoires in COVID-19. Repertoires were generated with immunoSEQ multiplex PCR, while TCRdb's copy carries only in-frame clones and drops some. This sample has around 300,000 clones; 87% occur once, and the top ten carry about 5%. The sequencing sample was made of PBMCs or T cells enriched from blood (not recorded which). The receptors derive from a woman aged 25 to 39 who had recovered from COVID-19.

Comments on this clone: The sample has other DNA sequences that encode this CDR3 too. The chain employs TRBV7-2 and TRBJ1-5; D not certain. V was pared by 5 bases and J by 4 bases, with 9 bases between. The CDR3 extends over 13 amino acids. The germline CDR1 and CDR2 sequences are SGHTA and FQGNSA. This CDR3 is CASSVRGNQPQHF. In DNA, the CDR3 is TGTGCCAGCAGCGTCAGAGGTAATCAGCCCCAGCATTTT.

The chain employs TRBV18 and TRBJ1-5, with no clear D. The CDR3 loop spans 13 amino acids. From germline, CDR1 is KGHSH and CDR2 LQKENI. With 6 bases removed from V and 3 bases from J, the gap between germline ends came to 9 bases. The CDR3 bases are TGTGCCAGCTCCGTAGGACTCAATCAGCCCCAGCATTTT. Translated, it gives CASSVGLNQPQHF. Together with reference TRBV18 and TRBJ1-5, the CDR3 gives the full variable domain: NAGVMQNPRHLVRRRGQEARLRCSPMKGHSHVYWYRQLPEEGLKFMVYLQKENIIDESGMPKERFSAEFPKEGPSILRIQQVVRGDSAAYFCASSVGLNQPQHFGDGTRLSIL.